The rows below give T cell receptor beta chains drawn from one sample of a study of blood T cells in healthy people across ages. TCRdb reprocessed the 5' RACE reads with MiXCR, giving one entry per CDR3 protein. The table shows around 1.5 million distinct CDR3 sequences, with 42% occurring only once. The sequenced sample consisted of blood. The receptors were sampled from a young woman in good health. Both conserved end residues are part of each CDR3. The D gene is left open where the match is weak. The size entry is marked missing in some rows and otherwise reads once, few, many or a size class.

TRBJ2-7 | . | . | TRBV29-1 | CSVEHTDSYEQYF | TGCAGCGTTGAACACACGGACTCCTACGAGCAGTACTTC
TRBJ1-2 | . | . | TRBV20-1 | CSARDRRESNYGYTF | TGCAGTGCTAGAGATCGACGGGAATCTAACTATGGCTACACCTTC
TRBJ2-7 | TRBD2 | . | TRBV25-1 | CASSDEREWEEQYF | TGTGCCAGCAGTGATGAGCGGGAGTGGGAAGAGCAGTACTTC
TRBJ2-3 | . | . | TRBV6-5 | CASSSLVGLSGTDTQYF | TGTGCCAGCAGTTCCCTGGTCGGTCTTAGCGGCACAGATACGCAGTATTTT
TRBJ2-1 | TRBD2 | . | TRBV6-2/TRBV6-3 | CASKGLAEEYNEHFF | TGTGCCAGTAAAGGACTAGCGGAAGAATACAATGAGCATTTCTTC
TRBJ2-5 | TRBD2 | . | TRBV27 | CASSLKGTSGRYEQYF | TGTGCCAGCAGTTTGAAGGGGACTAGCGGGAGGTATGAGCAGTACTTC
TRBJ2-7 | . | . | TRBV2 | CASRAGTSYEQYF | TGTGCCAGCAGGGCCGGGACCTCCTACGAGCAGTACTTC
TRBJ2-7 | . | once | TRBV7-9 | CASSLQPEQLSYEQYF | TGTGCCAGCAGCTTGCAGCCGGAACAGCTCTCTTACGAGCAGTACTTC
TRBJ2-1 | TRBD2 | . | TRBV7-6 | CASSLEAGGRDEQFF | TGTGCCAGCAGCTTAGAGGCGGGAGGAAGGGATGAGCAGTTCTTC
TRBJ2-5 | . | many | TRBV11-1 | CASSLGTESYETQYF | TGTGCCAGCAGCTTAGGGACGGAAAGCTACGAGACCCAGTACTTC
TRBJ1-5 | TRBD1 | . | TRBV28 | CASSSLRDSTNQPQHF | TGTGCCAGCAGTTCCTTACGGGACAGCACCAATCAGCCCCAGCATTTT
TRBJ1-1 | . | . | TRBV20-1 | CSARDRRLNTEAFF | TGCAGTGCTAGAGATCGGCGGTTGAACACTGAAGCTTTCTTT
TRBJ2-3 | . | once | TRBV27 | CASSPTSNWGTDTQYF | TGTGCCAGCAGTCCAACTAGCAATTGGGGCACAGATACGCAGTATTTT
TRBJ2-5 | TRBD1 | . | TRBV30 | CAWSTRTGDEQYF | TGTGCCTGGAGTACACGGACAGGGGATGAGCAGTACTTC
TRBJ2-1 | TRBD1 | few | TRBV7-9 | CASSLGTGGVSYNEQFF | TGTGCCAGCAGCTTGGGGACAGGGGGCGTCTCCTACAATGAGCAGTTCTTC
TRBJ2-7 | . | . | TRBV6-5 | CASRGPGSSYEQYF | TGTGCCAGCAGGGGCCCCGGGAGCTCCTACGAGCAGTACTTC
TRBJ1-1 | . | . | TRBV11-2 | CASSLVVWQGNTEAFF | TGTGCCAGCAGCTTAGTGGTGTGGCAGGGAAACACTGAAGCTTTCTTT
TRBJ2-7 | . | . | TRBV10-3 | CAISEVTYEQYF | TGTGCCATCAGTGAGGTTACCTACGAGCAGTACTTC
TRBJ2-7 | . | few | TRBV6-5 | CASSRIQVSSSYEQYF | TGTGCCAGCAGCCGAATTCAGGTTTCGAGCTCCTACGAGCAGTACTTC
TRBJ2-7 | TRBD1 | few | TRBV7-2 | CASSLVGDRTYEQYF | TGTGCCAGCAGCTTAGTCGGGGACAGGACCTACGAGCAGTACTTC
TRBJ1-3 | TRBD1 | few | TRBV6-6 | CASSFLGQGEWGNTIYF | TGTGCCAGCAGTTTCCTGGGACAGGGGGAGTGGGGAAACACCATATATTTT
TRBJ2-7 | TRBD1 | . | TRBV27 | CASSPDRGIGYEQYF | TGTGCCAGCAGTCCGGACAGGGGGATTGGATACGAGCAGTACTTC
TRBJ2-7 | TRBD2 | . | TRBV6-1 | CAGSDRAGVDEQYF | TGTGCCGGCAGTGATCGAGCGGGAGTGGACGAGCAGTACTTC
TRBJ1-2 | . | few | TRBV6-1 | CAILTGTYGYTF | TGTGCCATTTTAACCGGGACTTATGGCTACACCTTC
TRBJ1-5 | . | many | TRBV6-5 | CASSTWDGHQPQHF | TGTGCCAGCAGTACCTGGGACGGCCATCAGCCCCAGCATTTT